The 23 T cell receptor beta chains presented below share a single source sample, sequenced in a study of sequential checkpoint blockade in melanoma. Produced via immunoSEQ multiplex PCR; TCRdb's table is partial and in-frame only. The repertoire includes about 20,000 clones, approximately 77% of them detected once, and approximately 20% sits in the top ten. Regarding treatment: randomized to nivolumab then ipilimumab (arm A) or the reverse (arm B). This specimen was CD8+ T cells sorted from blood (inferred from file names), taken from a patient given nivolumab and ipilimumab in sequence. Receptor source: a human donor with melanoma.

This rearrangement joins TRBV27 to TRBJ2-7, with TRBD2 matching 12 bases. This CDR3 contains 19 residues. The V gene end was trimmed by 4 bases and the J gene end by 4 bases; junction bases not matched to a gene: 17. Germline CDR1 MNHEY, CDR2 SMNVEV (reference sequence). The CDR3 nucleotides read TGTGCCAGCAGTTCCGACCCATCGACCTTCGGACTAGCGGGATACGAGCAGTACTTC. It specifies CASSSDPSTFGLAGYEQYF.

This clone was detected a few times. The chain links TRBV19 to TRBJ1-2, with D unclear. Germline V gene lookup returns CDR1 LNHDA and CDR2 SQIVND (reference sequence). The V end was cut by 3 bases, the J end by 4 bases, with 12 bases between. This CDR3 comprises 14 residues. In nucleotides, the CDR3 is TGTGCCAGTAGTATGGCGGGCAAACGCTATGGCTACACCTTC. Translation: CASSMAGKRYGYTF. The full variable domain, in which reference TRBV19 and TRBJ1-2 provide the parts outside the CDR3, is DGGITQSPKYLFRKEGQNVTLSCEQNLNHDAMYWYRQDPGQGLRLIYYSQIVNDFQKGDIAEGYSVSREKKESFPLTVTSAQKNPTAFYLCASSMAGKRYGYTFGSGTRLTVV.

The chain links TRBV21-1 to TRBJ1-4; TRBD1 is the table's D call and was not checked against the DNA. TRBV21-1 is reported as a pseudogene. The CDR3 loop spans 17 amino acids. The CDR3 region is CASSTRQPLATNEKLFF. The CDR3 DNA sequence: TGTGCCAGCAGCACTAGACAGCCACTTGCAACTAATGAAAAACTGTTTTTT.

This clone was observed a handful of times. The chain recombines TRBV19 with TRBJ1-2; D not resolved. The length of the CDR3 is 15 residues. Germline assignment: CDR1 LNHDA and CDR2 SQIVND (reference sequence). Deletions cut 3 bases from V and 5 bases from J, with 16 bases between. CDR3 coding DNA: TGTGCCAGTAGTATTAACGTGGCCGGAGTTTATGGCTACACCTTC. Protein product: CASSINVAGVYGYTF.

The chain's CDR3 is CASSERLAGTAYEQYF. The CDR3 DNA reads as TGTGCCAGCAGTGAGCGGTTAGCGGGGACAGCCTACGAGCAGTACTTC. The chain recombines TRBV2 with TRBJ2-7; the D gene is possibly TRBD2 (8 bases). Per germline, CDR1 SNHLY and CDR2 FYNNEI. V was shortened by 3 bases and J by 2 bases, with 17 bases between the two germline ends. This CDR3 is built from 16 residues. The full variable domain, with the rest looked up from reference TRBV2 and TRBJ2-7, is EPEVTQTPSHQVTQMGQEVILRCVPISNHLYFYWYRQILGQKVEFLVSFYNNEISEKSEIFDDQFSVERPDGSNFTLKIRSTKLEDSAMYFCASSERLAGTAYEQYFGPGTRLTVT.

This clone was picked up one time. The CDR3 DNA is TGTGCCAGCAGCCTGGTGGGTAGAGGCGAGCAGTACTTC. Translating gives CASSLVGRGEQYF. The V gene is TRBV5-6, the J gene TRBJ2-7, with unresolved D. The V gene's germline CDR1 is SGHDT and CDR2 YYEEEE. V was clipped by 4 bases and J by 6 bases, with 14 bases between them. The CDR3 sequence is 13 residues long.

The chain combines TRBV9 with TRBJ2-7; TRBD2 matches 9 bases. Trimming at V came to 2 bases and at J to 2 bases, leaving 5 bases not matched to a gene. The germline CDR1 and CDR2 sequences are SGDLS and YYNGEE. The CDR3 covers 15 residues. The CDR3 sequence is CASSVVAGGTYEQYF. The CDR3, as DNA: TGTGCCAGCAGCGTGGTCGCGGGGGGGACCTACGAGCAGTACTTC.

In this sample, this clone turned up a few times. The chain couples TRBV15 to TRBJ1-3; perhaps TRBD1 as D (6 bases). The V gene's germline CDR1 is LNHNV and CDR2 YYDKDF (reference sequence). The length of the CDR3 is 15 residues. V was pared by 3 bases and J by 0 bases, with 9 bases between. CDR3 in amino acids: CATSSEDSSGNTIYF. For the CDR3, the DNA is TGTGCCACCAGCAGTGAGGACAGCTCTGGAAACACCATATATTTT.

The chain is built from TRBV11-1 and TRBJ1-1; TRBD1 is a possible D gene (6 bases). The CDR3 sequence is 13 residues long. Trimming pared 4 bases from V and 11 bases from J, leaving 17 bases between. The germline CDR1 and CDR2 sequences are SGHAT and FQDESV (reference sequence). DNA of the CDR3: TGTGCCAGCAGCTGGGGGCCCCGCATGCCTGCTTTCTTT. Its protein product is CASSWGPRMPAFF.

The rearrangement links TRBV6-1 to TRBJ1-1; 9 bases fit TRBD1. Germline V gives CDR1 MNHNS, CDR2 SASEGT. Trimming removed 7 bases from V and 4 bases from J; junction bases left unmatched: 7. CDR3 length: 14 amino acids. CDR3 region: CASIPQGAFTEAFF. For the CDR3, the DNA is TGTGCCAGCATTCCACAGGGGGCCTTCACTGAAGCTTTCTTT.

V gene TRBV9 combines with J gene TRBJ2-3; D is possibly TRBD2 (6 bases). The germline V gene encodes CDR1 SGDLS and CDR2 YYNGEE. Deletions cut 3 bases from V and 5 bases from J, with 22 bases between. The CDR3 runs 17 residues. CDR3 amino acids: CASSGRESVLIGDTQYF. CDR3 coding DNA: TGTGCCAGCAGCGGACGGGAGTCGGTCCTTATCGGAGATACGCAGTATTTT.

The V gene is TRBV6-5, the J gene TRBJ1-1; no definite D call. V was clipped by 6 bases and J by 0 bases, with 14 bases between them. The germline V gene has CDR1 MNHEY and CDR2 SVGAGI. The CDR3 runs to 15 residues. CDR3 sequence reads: CASRSSSLMNTEAFF. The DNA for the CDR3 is TGTGCCAGCAGAAGCAGTAGCTTAATGAACACTGAAGCTTTCTTT.

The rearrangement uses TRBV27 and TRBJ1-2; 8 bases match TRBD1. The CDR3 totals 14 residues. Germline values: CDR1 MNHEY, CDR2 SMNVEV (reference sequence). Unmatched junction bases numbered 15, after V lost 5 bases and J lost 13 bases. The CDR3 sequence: CASSAGTGRLRVTF. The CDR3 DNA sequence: TGTGCCAGCAGTGCCGGGACAGGTCGGTTAAGAGTCACCTTC.

As DNA, the CDR3 is TGTGCCAGCAGCCCCAGGGGAGATCAGCCCCAGCATTTT. It specifies CASSPRGDQPQHF. The chain has TRBV27 and TRBJ1-5; TRBD1 is a possible D gene (6 bases). The germline V gene encodes CDR1 MNHEY and CDR2 SMNVEV (reference sequence). This CDR3 region has 13 residues. Trimming shortened V by 6 bases and J by 5 bases, and 11 bases separated the two germline ends.

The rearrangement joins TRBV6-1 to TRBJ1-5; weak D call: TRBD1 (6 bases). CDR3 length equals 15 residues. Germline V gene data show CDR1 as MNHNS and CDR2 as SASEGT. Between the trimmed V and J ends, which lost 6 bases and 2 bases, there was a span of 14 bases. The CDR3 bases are TGTGCCAGCAGCCCACCCCCAGGGGGCAATCAGCCCCAGCATTTT. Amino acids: CASSPPPGGNQPQHF.

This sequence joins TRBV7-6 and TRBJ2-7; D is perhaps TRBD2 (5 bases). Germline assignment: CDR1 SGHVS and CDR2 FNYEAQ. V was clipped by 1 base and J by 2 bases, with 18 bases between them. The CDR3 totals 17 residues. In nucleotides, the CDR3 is TGTGCCAGCAGCTTAGAGGTGGAGCCGGGATCCCCCTACGAGCAGTACTTC. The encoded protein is CASSLEVEPGSPYEQYF.

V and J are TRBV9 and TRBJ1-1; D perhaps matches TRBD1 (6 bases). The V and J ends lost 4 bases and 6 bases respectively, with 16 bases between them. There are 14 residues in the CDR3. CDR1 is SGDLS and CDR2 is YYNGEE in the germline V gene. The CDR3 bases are TGTGCCAGCAGCCCCGGTACCAGGGGCTCTGAAGCTTTCTTT. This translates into CASSPGTRGSEAFF.

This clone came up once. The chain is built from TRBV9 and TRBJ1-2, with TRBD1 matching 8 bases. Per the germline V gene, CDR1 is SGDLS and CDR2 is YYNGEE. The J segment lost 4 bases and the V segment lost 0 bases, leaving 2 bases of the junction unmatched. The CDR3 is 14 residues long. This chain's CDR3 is CASSVAGGIYGYTF. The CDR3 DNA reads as TGTGCCAGCAGCGTAGCAGGGGGCATCTATGGCTACACCTTC.

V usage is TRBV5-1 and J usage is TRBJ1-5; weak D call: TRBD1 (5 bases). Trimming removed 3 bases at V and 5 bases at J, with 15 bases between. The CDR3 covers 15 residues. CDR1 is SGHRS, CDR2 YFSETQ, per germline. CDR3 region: CASSWNGGRDQPQHF. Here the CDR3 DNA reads TGCGCCAGCAGCTGGAACGGGGGTCGGGATCAGCCCCAGCATTTT.

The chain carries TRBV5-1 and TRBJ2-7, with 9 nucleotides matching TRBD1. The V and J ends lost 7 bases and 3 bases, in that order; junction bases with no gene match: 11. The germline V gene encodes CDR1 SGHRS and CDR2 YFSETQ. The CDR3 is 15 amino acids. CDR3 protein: CASGAPGQGHYEQYF. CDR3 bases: TGCGCCAGCGGAGCACCGGGACAGGGTCACTACGAGCAGTACTTC. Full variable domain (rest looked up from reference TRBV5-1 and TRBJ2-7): KAGVTQTPRYLIKTRGQQVTLSCSPISGHRSVSWYQQTPGQGLQFLFEYFSETQRNKGNFPGRFSGRQFSNSRSEMNVSTLELGDSALYLCASGAPGQGHYEQYFGPGTRLTVT.

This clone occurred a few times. CDR3 DNA sequence: TGTGCCAGCAGCGCGCGGAACACTGAAGCTTTCTTT. Translating gives CASSARNTEAFF. The V call is TRBV7-9, the J call TRBJ1-1; D is ambiguous. Trimming shortened V by 5 bases and J by 1 base, and 5 bases separated the two germline ends. CDR3 length: 12 amino acids. Germline V gene data show CDR1 as SEHNR and CDR2 as FQNEAQ (reference sequence).

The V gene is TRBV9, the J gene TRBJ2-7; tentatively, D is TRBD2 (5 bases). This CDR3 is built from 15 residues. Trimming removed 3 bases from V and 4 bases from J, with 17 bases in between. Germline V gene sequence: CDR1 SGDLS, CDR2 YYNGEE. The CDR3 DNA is TGTGCCAGCAGCGCGGAGGCGGCGAAACGGTACGAGCAGTACTTC. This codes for CASSAEAAKRYEQYF.

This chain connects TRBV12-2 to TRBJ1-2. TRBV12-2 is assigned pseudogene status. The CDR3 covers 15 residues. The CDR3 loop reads CASRLGEREDYGYTF. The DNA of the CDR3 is TGTGCAAGTCGCTTAGGTGAGAGGGAGGACTATGGCTACACCTTC.